A single sample is the source of the 9 T cell receptor beta chains below, sequenced in a study of blood T cell repertoires in COVID-19. Profiling relied on immunoSEQ multiplex PCR, and the TCRdb table lists in-frame clones only, not all of them. Altogether a few hundred thousand clones are present, 85% to 90% being singletons, with the ten largest covering about 10%. What was sequenced was peripheral blood. Receptors originate from a woman in her 30s with COVID-19, enrolled during active disease.

The chain employs TRBV2 and TRBJ2-7; D is unclear. The CDR3 has 12 amino acids. Germline values: CDR1 SNHLY, CDR2 FYNNEI. Deletions cut 4 bases from V and 2 bases from J, with 6 bases between. The CDR3 loop is CASSVFTYEQYF. In DNA form, the CDR3 reads TGTGCCAGCAGTGTATTTACCTACGAGCAGTACTTC.

The chain uses TRBV14 and TRBJ2-1; 9 bases are shared with TRBD1. V was clipped by 2 bases and J by 12 bases; unmatched bases: 5. Germline assignment: CDR1 SGHDN and CDR2 FVKESK. The CDR3 is 13 amino acids. CDR3 residues: CASSQRDREGQFF. The CDR3 DNA follows: TGTGCCAGCAGCCAAAGGGACAGGGAAGGGCAGTTCTTC. The complete variable domain, with remaining parts taken from reference TRBV14 and TRBJ2-1, reads EAGVTQFPSHSVIEKGQTVTLRCDPISGHDNLYWYRRVMGKEIKFLLHFVKESKQDESGMPNNRFLAERTGGTYSTLKVQPAELEDSGVYFCASSQRDREGQFFGPGTRLTVL.

This rearrangement joins TRBV28 to TRBJ2-2, with D uncertain. The CDR3 runs to 14 residues. V dropped 6 bases and J dropped 4 bases, with 12 bases sitting between them. Germline CDR1 is MDHEN and CDR2 is SYDVKM. CDR3 nucleotide sequence: TGTGCCAGCAGGGAGAGGTTGACCACCGGGGAGCTGTTTTTT. This translates into CASRERLTTGELFF.

This clone was seen a handful of times. V usage is TRBV24-1 and J usage is TRBJ1-2, with no clear D. The V end lost 1 base, the J end lost 4 bases, and 9 bases lay between the germline ends. This CDR3 has 14 amino acids. CDR1 KGHDR and CDR2 SFDVKD come from the germline V gene. CDR3 nucleotide sequence: TGTGCCACCAGTGATTTCGGGGTTGGCTATGGCTACACCTTC. This codes for CATSDFGVGYGYTF.

The V gene is TRBV28, the J gene TRBJ2-7, with TRBD2 matching over 8 bases. From germline, CDR1 is MDHEN and CDR2 SYDVKM. V was pared by 5 bases and J by 3 bases, with 6 bases of the junction left unmatched. The CDR3 totals 14 residues. CDR3 sequence reads: CASSPSLAVYEQYF. CDR3 nucleotides: TGTGCCAGCAGTCCATCACTAGCGGTCTACGAGCAGTACTTC.

V usage is TRBV7-3 and J usage is TRBJ1-2; D call uncertain. The CDR3 is 13 residues long. The germline V and J ends were trimmed by 2 bases and 4 bases, with 8 bases remaining between them. The V gene's germline CDR1 is SGHTA and CDR2 FQGTGA. The CDR3 DNA follows: TGTGCCAGCAGCTTAGCCGGCGGCTATGGCTACACCTTC. Protein: CASSLAGGYGYTF.

This chain links TRBV15 with TRBJ1-1; D is uncertain. V lost 0 bases to trimming and J lost 0 bases, with 11 bases between them. The CDR3 contains 16 residues. Germline V lookup: CDR1 LNHNV, CDR2 YYDKDF (reference sequence). The CDR3 protein is CATSREERYMNTEAFF. CDR3 sequence (DNA): TGTGCCACCAGCAGAGAAGAGCGTTACATGAACACTGAAGCTTTCTTT.

The V and J genes are TRBV5-1 and TRBJ2-1; the match to TRBD2 covers 8 bases. Germline CDR1 SGHRS, CDR2 YFSETQ. The V and J ends lost 0 bases and 6 bases, in that order; junction bases with no gene match: 8. The CDR3 has 16 residues. CDR3: CASSLGRGRRVNEQFF. The CDR3 DNA reads TGCGCCAGCAGCTTGGGACGCGGGAGGAGGGTCAATGAGCAGTTCTTC.

Here the CDR3 DNA reads TGTGCCAGCGGACTAGCGTACTCCTACGAGCAGTACTTC. Translating it yields CASGLAYSYEQYF. The chain recombines TRBV19 with TRBJ2-7, with TRBD2 matching 9 bases. The germline CDR1 and CDR2 sequences are LNHDA and SQIVND (reference sequence). The J segment lost 0 bases and the V segment lost 9 bases, leaving 3 bases of the junction unmatched. The CDR3 runs 13 residues.